Sequencing of this T cell receptor beta chain was carried out in a study of blood T cell repertoires in COVID-19. Germline CDR1 is SGHVS and CDR2 is FNYEAQ. V lost 3 bases, J lost 3 bases, and 15 bases lay in between. The length of the CDR3 is 15 residues. Data came from immunoSEQ multiplex PCR; TCRdb stores just in-frame clones and leaves some out. Among approximately 300,000 clones listed, roughly 90% were seen once. Ages ranged from about 18 to 89 years, with residence in 24 US areas. Clinical history reported by participants formed the basis on which cohorts were assigned. Material: PBMCs or T cells enriched from blood (not recorded which). The receptor comes from a woman aged 25-40 years who had recovered from COVID-19. The chain is built from TRBV7-6 and TRBJ2-7; D may be TRBD1 (7 bases). The CDR3 loop reads CASSLAGQRLYEQYF. In DNA, the CDR3 is TGTGCCAGCAGCTTGGCGGGACAGCGACTCTACGAGCAGTACTTC.